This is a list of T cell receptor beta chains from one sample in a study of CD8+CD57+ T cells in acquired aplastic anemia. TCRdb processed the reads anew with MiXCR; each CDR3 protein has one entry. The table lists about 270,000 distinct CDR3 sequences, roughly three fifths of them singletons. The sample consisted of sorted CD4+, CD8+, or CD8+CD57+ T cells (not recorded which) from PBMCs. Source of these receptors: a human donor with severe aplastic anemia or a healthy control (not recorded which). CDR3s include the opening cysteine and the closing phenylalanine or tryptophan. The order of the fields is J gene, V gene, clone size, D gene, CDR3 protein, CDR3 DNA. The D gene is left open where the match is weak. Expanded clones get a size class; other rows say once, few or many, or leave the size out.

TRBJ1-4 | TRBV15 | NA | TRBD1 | CATSRDRDRGNEKLFF | TGTGCCACCAGCAGAGATCGAGACAGGGGTAATGAAAAACTGTTTTTT
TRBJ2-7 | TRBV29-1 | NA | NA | CSVGPGAYEQYF | TGCAGCGTTGGCCCAGGAGCCTACGAGCAGTACTTC
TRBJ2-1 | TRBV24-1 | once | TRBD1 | CATSDSDRGVNEQFF | TGTGCCACCAGTGACTCGGACAGGGGAGTCAATGAGCAGTTCTTC
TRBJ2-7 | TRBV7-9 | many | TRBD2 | CASSSGLAGGVSSYEQYF | TGTGCCAGCAGCTCTGGACTAGCGGGGGGGGTAAGCTCCTACGAGCAGTACTTC
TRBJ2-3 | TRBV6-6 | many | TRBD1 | CASRPTGGRIDTQYF | TGTGCCAGCAGGCCCACAGGGGGGAGGATAGATACGCAGTATTTT
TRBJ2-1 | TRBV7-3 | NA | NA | CASSLIAASYNEQLF | TGTGCCAGCAGCTTAATAGCGGCCTCCTACAATGAGCAGCTCTTC
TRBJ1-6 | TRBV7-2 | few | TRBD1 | CASRHGTDSNLLHF | TGTGCCAGCAGACACGGGACAGATTCCAACCTCCTCCACTTT
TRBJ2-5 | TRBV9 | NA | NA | CASSGTGTPKETQYF | TGTGCCAGCAGCGGGACCGGGACGCCTAAAGAGACCCAGTACTTC
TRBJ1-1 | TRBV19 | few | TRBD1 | CASSSQTGVTEAFF | TGTGCCAGTAGTTCGCAGACAGGGGTCACTGAAGCTTTCTTT
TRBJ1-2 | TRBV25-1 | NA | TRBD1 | CASSPGGYYGYTF | TGTGCCAGCAGTCCAGGGGGGTACTATGGCTACACCTTC
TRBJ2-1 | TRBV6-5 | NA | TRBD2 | CASSYSWASGGFSSYNEQFF | TGTGCCAGCAGTTACTCTTGGGCTAGCGGGGGATTTAGCTCCTACAATGAGCAGTTCTTC
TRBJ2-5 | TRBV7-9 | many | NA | CASSPRGPGGETQYF | TGTGCCAGCAGCCCACGGGGTCCCGGTGGAGAGACCCAGTACTTC
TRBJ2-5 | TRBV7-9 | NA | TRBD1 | CASSLGTMTGGETQYF | TGTGCCAGCAGCTTGGGGACAATGACAGGGGGAGAGACCCAGTACTTC
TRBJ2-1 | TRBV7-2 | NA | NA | CASSPRTSYNEQFF | TGTGCCAGCAGCCCGCGGACTTCCTACAATGAGCAGTTCTTC
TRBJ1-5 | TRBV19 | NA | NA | CASEDRIYQPQHF | TGTGCCAGTGAGGACAGAATTTATCAGCCCCAGCATTTT
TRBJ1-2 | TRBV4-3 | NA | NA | CASSQVGRGLRDGYTF | TGCGCCAGCAGCCAAGTTGGAAGGGGGTTGAGGGATGGCTACACCTTC
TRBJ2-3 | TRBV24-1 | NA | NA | CATGDSADTQYF | TGTGCCACCGGTGATTCAGCAGATACGCAGTATTTT
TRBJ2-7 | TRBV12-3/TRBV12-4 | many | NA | CASSPGSSSYEQYF | TGTGCCAGCAGTCCAGGGTCCAGCTCCTACGAGCAGTACTTC
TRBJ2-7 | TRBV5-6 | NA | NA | CASSWTDQDWYEQYF | TGTGCCAGCAGCTGGACCGACCAAGATTGGTACGAGCAGTACTTC
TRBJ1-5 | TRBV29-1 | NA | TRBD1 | CSVNLQGGSNQPQHF | TGCAGCGTTAACCTTCAGGGGGGAAGCAATCAGCCCCAGCATTTT
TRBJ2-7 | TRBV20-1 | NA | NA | CSARGGGGPGHEQYF | TGCAGTGCCAGGGGGGGAGGGGGGCCGGGGCACGAGCAGTACTTC
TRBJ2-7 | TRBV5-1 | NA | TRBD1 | CASSSVMGTGYEQYF | TGCGCCAGCAGCTCAGTGATGGGGACAGGGTACGAGCAGTACTTC
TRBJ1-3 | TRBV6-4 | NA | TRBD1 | CASKPASTGSGNTIYF | TGTGCCAGCAAACCAGCCTCGACAGGGAGCGGAAACACCATATATTTT
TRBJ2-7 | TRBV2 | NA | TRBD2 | CASSRNGGGSGSAYEQYF | TGTGCCAGCAGTCGCAACGGGGGGGGTAGCGGGAGTGCCTACGAGCAGTACTTC
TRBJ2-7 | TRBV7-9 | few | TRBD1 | CASSLAGTGNEQYF | TGTGCCAGCAGCTTGGCGGGGACAGGGAACGAGCAGTACTTC
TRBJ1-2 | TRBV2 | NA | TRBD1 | CASSEVGGGGYTF | TGTGCCAGCAGTGAAGTAGGGGGCGGGGGCTACACCTTC
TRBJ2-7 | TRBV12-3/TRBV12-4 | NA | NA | CASSRGLRTYEQYF | TGTGCCAGCAGTCGGGGCCTCAGGACCTACGAGCAGTACTTC
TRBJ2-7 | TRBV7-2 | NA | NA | CASSLANAPAYEQYF | TGTGCCAGCAGCTTAGCGAACGCCCCGGCCTACGAGCAGTACTTC
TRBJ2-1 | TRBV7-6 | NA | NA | CASVGGVNTYNEQFF | TGTGCCAGCGTGGGCGGGGTGAATACCTACAATGAGCAGTTCTTC
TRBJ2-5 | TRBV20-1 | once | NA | CSANYRWDLRETQYF | TGCAGTGCCAACTACCGATGGGACCTGCGGGAGACCCAGTACTTC
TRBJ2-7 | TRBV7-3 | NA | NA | CASSWRTPSSYEQYF | TGTGCTAGCAGCTGGCGGACACCGAGCTCCTACGAGCAGTACTTT
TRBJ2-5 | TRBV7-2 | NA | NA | CASSFTETQYF | TGTGCCAGCAGCTTTACAGAGACCCAGTACTTC
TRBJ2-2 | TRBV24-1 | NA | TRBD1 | CATSDAGTGGHTGELFF | TGTGCCACCAGTGATGCTGGGACAGGGGGCCACACCGGGGAGCTGTTTTTT
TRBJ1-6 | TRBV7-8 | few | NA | CASSPSGSPLHF | TGTGCCAGCAGCCCCAGTGGTTCACCCCTCCACTTT
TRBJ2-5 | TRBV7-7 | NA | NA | CASSETGSETQYF | TGTGCTAGCAGCGAGACTGGTTCTGAGACCCAGTACTTC
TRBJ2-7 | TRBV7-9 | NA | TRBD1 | CASSLGGTGRDEQYF | TGTGCCAGCAGCTTAGGGGGGACAGGTCGGGACGAGCAGTACTTC
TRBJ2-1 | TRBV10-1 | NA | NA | CATKDPSSANEQFF | TGCGCCACCAAGGACCCGAGTTCTGCCAATGAGCAGTTCTTC
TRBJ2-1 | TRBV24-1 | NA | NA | CATSGGGFSYNEQFF | TGTGCCACCAGTGGAGGCGGATTCTCCTACAATGAGCAGTTCTTC
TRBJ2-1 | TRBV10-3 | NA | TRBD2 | CAISESETSTAYNEQFF | TGTGCCATCAGTGAGTCTGAGACTAGCACCGCCTACAATGAGCAGTTCTTC
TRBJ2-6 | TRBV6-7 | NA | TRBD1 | CASSRPRDRGNVLTF | TGTGCCAGCAGCCGACCCAGGGACAGGGGCAACGTCCTGACTTTC
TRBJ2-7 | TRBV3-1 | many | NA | CASSQGNPSIHEQYF | TGTGCCAGCAGCCAAGGGAATCCTAGTATCCACGAGCAGTACTTC
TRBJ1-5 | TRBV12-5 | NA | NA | CASGFRGFGNQPQHF | TGTGCTAGTGGTTTTAGAGGGTTTGGCAATCAGCCCCAGCATTTT
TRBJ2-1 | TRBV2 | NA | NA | CASRKEGFNEQFF | TGTGCCAGCAGGAAGGAGGGTTTCAATGAGCAGTTCTTC
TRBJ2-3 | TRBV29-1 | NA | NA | CSGADYTDTQYF | TGCAGCGGAGCAGACTACACAGATACGCAGTATTTT
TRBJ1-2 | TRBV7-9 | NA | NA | CASSRERGHYGYTF | TGTGCCAGCAGCCGAGAACGTGGACACTATGGCTACACCTTC
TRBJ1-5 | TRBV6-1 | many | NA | CASSEFGEGSNQPQHF | TGTGCCAGCAGTGAATTTGGGGAGGGGAGCAATCAGCCCCAGCATTTT
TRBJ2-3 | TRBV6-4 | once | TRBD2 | CASSERGDTDTQYF | TGTGCCAGCAGTGAACGGGGGGACACAGATACGCAGTATTTT
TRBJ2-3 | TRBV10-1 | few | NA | CASRESSSTDTQYF | TGCGCCAGCAGAGAATCCTCCAGCACAGATACGCAGTATTTT
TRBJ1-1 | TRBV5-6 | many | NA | CASSPQTGPAHTEAFF | TGTGCCAGCAGCCCTCAGACAGGTCCCGCCCACACTGAAGCTTTCTTT
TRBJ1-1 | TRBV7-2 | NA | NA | CASSLGVGATEAFF | TGTGCCAGCAGCCTGGGGGTGGGTGCCACTGAAGCTTTCTTT
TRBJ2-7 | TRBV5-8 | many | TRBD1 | CASSGDRGEREQYF | TGTGCCAGCAGCGGGGACAGGGGAGAGCGCGAGCAGTACTTC
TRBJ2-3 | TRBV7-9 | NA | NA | CASSLSWVTDTQYF | TGTGCCAGCAGCTTATCTTGGGTCACAGATACGCAGTATTTT
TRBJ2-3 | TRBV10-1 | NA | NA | CASSYQGGGDTQYF | TGCGCCAGCAGCTACCAGGGGGGTGGGGATACGCAGTATTTT
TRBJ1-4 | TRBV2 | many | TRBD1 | CASSEGQDYYSTNEKLFF | TGTGCCAGCAGTGAGGGACAGGACTATTACTCAACTAATGAAAAACTGTTTTTT
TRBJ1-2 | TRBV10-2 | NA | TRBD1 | CASSESVTGGFGYTF | TGCGCCAGCAGTGAGTCGGTGACAGGGGGCTTTGGCTACACCTTC
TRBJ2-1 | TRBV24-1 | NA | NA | CATSGSGWSTNEQFF | TGTGCCACCAGTGGTTCTGGGTGGAGCACAAATGAGCAGTTCTTC
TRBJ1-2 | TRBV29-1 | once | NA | CSVAGASYGYTF | TGCAGCGTTGCGGGGGCGAGCTATGGCTACACCTTC
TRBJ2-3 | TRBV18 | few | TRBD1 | CASSSLVLGQGAADTQYF | TGTGCCAGCTCATCCCTGGTGTTGGGACAGGGGGCGGCAGATACGCAGTATTTT
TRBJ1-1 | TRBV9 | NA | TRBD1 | CASSVLGTGPMNTEAFF | TGTGCCAGCAGCGTATTAGGGACAGGCCCAATGAACACTGAAGCTTTCTTT